This T cell receptor beta chain came from a study of T-cell reconstitution after alpha-beta-depleted transplantation in children. As it was prepared, the TCRbeta library received unique molecular identifiers. TCRdb analysed the PCR reads with MiXCR anew, one entry per CDR3 protein. The profile covers 400,000 to 450,000 distinct CDR3 sequences, with approximately 42% appearing a single time and 27% taken by the ten largest. The germline gives CDR1 MRHNA, CDR2 SNTAGT. The CDR3 loop spans 14 amino acids. The J segment lost 5 bases and the V segment lost 6 bases, leaving 9 bases of the junction unmatched.

The sequence was obtained from a girl aged 2-15 years with aplastic anemia, due to receive a stem cell transplant. This chain joins TRBV6-4 and TRBJ1-2, with TRBD1 identical over 7 bases. This sample comprised PBMCs, obtained before TCRalphabeta/CD19-depleted stem cell transplant. In DNA, the CDR3 is TGTGCCAGCAGGGAAACGACAGGGCCGTATGGCTACACCTTC. It is translated as CASRETTGPYGYTF.